This T cell receptor beta chain was obtained from a study of beta chain features in type 1 diabetes. General study findings and limits: Moderately but significantly shorter TCRB CDR3s were found in Type 1 diabetes patients in all four CD4+ subsets.

Reverse transcription of all isolated RNA meant that expressed TCRB transcripts were sequenced. TCRdb keeps only in-frame clones here, not all; method: immunoSEQ multiplex PCR. In the table there are about 220,000 clones, about a tenth of which are singletons. Turning to this clone: Its cognate antigen is unknown.

J was trimmed by 3 bases and V by 6 bases; bases with no gene match: 9. Looked up from germline, CDR1 is SGHDT and CDR2 is YYEEEE. The CDR3 loop spans 16 amino acids. CD4+ naive, central memory, regulatory and stem cell-like memory cells were sorted via CD45RO/CCR7/CD25/CD127/CD95/CD27. The chain is built from TRBV5-6 and TRBJ2-2; TRBD1 matches at 9 bases. Sequencing was performed on central memory CD4+ T cells from blood. The source of this sequence is a man between 18 and 35 years old in good health. The CDR3 loop is CASTSGTGIDTGELFF. The CDR3 DNA reads as TGTGCCAGCACCTCCGGGACAGGGATCGACACCGGGGAGCTGTTTTTT.